Included here is one T cell receptor (beta chain) sequence, with context. What it binds is not known. This record comes from a study of long-term antiretroviral therapy in people with HIV. Regarding the study as a whole: Control repertoires displayed wider CDR3 length ranges than the HIV repertoires. Dominance of pre-ART expanded clones persisted, fluctuating and often declining after ART.

The germline V gene encodes CDR1 LNHDA and CDR2 SQIVND (reference sequence). The CDR3 contains 16 residues. V lost 5 bases and J lost 4, with 15 bases in between. Runs used v3.0 of the immunoSEQ assay and were done at survey level. Assay used: immunoSEQ multiplex PCR; TCRdb lists only in-frame clones, some missing. The table shows under 25,000 clones, with over 90% occurring only once. The chain has TRBV19 and TRBJ1-6, with D perhaps matching TRBD1 (6 bases). The receptor was derived from a woman aged 40 to 50 with HIV. The sample was unsorted PBMCs, taken 7.6 years after starting antiretroviral therapy. This CDR3 is CASSPEPGHYNSPLHF. Written as DNA, the CDR3 is TGTGCCAGTAGTCCAGAACCGGGACATTATAATTCACCCCTCCACTTT. The whole variable domain, remainder taken from reference TRBV19 and TRBJ1-6, is DGGITQSPKYLFRKEGQNVTLSCEQNLNHDAMYWYRQDPGQGLRLIYYSQIVNDFQKGDIAEGYSVSREKKESFPLTVTSAQKNPTAFYLCASSPEPGHYNSPLHFGNGTRLTVT.